Listed below are T cell receptor beta chains from one sample, sequenced in a study of CD8 T cells in Susac syndrome. TCRdb independently ran MiXCR on the immunoSEQ multiplex PCR reads; one entry per CDR3 protein. The sample shows about 240,000 distinct CDR3 sequences, roughly 95% of them seen only once. Sequences were obtained from CD4+ T cells from PBMCs. These TCRs come from a human donor with Susac syndrome. Both conserved end residues are part of each CDR3. The D gene is left open where the match is weak.

TRBJ2-5 14 TRBD1 TRBV5-1 CASRDRGNGETQYF
TRBJ2-1 17 TRBD2 TRBV4-1 CASSQDRTSAYYNEQFF
TRBJ2-7 16 TRBD2 TRBV7-9 CASSPVSGRVSYEQYF
TRBJ2-7 13 . TRBV15 CATSKNRDSEQYF
TRBJ1-4 15 . TRBV30 CASSLAGPGGGKLFF
TRBJ2-3 15 . TRBV29-1 CSSSLMGGEGDTQYF
TRBJ1-2 13 . TRBV6-5 CASRRDGLPGYTF
TRBJ2-7 14 . TRBV12-3/TRBV12-4 CASSLRGSSDEQYF
TRBJ2-7 14 . TRBV28 CASRTGTWGREQYF
TRBJ2-4 14 . TRBV7-8 CASSPRDGGNIQYF
TRBJ2-7 11 . TRBV3-1 CASSQLSEQYF
TRBJ2-6 15 . TRBV30 CAEGRGRAGANVLTF
TRBJ1-1 14 . TRBV30 CAWNEGVMNTEAFF
TRBJ2-7 15 . TRBV9 CASSLGGEGNYEQYF
TRBJ2-1 15 . TRBV4-2 CASSRGEVSYNEQFF
TRBJ1-2 12 . TRBV30 CAWSPRDYGYTF
TRBJ1-4 14 TRBD1 TRBV29-1 CSIRDRGGDEKLFF
TRBJ1-4 15 . TRBV15 CATSREGSPNEKLFF
TRBJ1-2 12 TRBD1 TRBV15 CATRRDSYGYTF
TRBJ1-2 14 . TRBV20-1 CSATGADWHYGYTF
TRBJ2-5 14 . TRBV30 CAWSVLLSKETQYF
TRBJ2-1 13 . TRBV20-1 CSASPDQINEQFF
TRBJ2-2 13 . TRBV20-1 CSARDGGPGELFF
TRBJ2-1 16 . TRBV9 CASSVGSDRETGEQFF
TRBJ1-2 15 . TRBV3-1 CASSHDRAPNYGYTF
TRBJ2-3 14 . TRBV4-1 CASSQVPGTDTQYF
TRBJ1-5 15 . TRBV20-1 CSARDEFAGSQPQHF
TRBJ1-1 16 . TRBV5-1 CASSPGAGLRNTEAFF
TRBJ2-4 12 . TRBV28 CASRSSALVQYF
TRBJ1-2 13 . TRBV6-5 CASSRTPAYGYTF